The 27 T cell receptor beta chains in this list originate from one sample, sequenced in a study of CD8+ T cells in alopecia areata. Noted treatment: oral pan-JAK inhibitor, 5-10 mg twice daily. Sequencing used cDNA as its template, made by extracting RNA and reverse transcribing it. Libraries were prepared by immunoSEQ multiplex PCR; TCRdb keeps only in-frame clonotypes and omits some of them. The data contain over 150,000 clones, 55% to 75% of them singletons. The source was CD4+ T cells sorted from blood, collected at week 24, from a patient treated with tofacitinib. The receptors derive from a human donor with alopecia areata.

The CDR3 is CASRPGTANYGYTF. CDR3 bases: TGTGCCAGCAGGCCCGGGACAGCTAACTATGGCTACACCTTC. V usage is TRBV2 and J usage is TRBJ1-2; 7 bases align to TRBD1. The junction had 4 bases not matched to a gene; V was cut back by 6 bases and J by 0 bases. This CDR3 spans 14 amino acids. Germline V gene sequence: CDR1 SNHLY, CDR2 FYNNEI.

The chain couples TRBV5-1 to TRBJ2-5, with 10 bases matching TRBD2. The length of the CDR3 is 15 residues. V shed 1 base and J 5 bases; nucleotides not matched to a gene: 5. Per the germline V gene, CDR1 is SGHRS and CDR2 is YFSETQ. The CDR3 is CASSLPAGGQETQYF. The CDR3 region has the DNA TGCGCCAGCAGCTTGCCAGCGGGGGGGCAGGAGACCCAGTACTTC.

The V gene is TRBV11-3, the J gene TRBJ1-1; D not certain. This CDR3 has 13 residues. Germline CDR1 and CDR2: SGHNT and YENEEA. V lost 0 bases and J lost 1, with 3 bases in between. The CDR3 DNA is TGTGCCAGCAGCTTAGAGCGGAACACTGAAGCTTTCTTT. Its protein is CASSLERNTEAFF.

This clone has just one count. The rearrangement links TRBV30 to TRBJ2-7; D may be TRBD1 (6 bases). Germline CDR1 GTSNPN, CDR2 SVGIG (reference sequence). V lost 5 bases and J lost 1, with 9 bases in between. The CDR3 runs to 12 residues. The CDR3 region has the DNA TGTGCCTGGCGCAGGGGATCCTACGAGCAGTACTTC. Translating gives CAWRRGSYEQYF.

The V call is TRBV2, the J call TRBJ2-7; D is unresolved. This CDR3 region has 11 residues. Between the trimmed V and J ends, which lost 6 bases and 7 bases, there was a span of 10 bases. Germline V gives CDR1 SNHLY, CDR2 FYNNEI. The CDR3 loop is CASSLEAEQYF. The CDR3 DNA reads TGTGCCAGCAGCCTCGAGGCGGAGCAGTACTTC.

This clone has a single count. The chain links TRBV11-2 to TRBJ2-4; possible D gene TRBD1, 5 bases. This CDR3 spans 15 amino acids. V lost 6 bases, J lost 1 base, and 13 bases lay in between. The V gene's germline CDR1 is SGHAT and CDR2 FQNNGV. DNA of the CDR3: TGTGCCAGCAGAGCAGGGAAAGGGGCCAAAAACATTCAGTACTTC. Encoded protein: CASRAGKGAKNIQYF.

This sequence joins TRBV5-1 and TRBJ2-5; no definite D call. The germline V and J ends were trimmed by 0 bases and 2 bases, with 8 bases remaining between them. The CDR3 is 14 residues long. From germline, CDR1 is SGHRS and CDR2 YFSETQ. The CDR3 here is CASSLAISQETQYF. The CDR3, as DNA: TGCGCCAGCAGCTTGGCCATATCGCAAGAGACCCAGTACTTC.

The chain combines TRBV6-5 with TRBJ2-7, with 9 bases that match TRBD1. Germline V CDR1 and CDR2: MNHEY, SVGAGI. With 6 bases clipped from V and 2 bases from J, the junction kept 8 bases outside the gene matches. CDR3 length: 15 amino acids. CDR3 protein: CASRPGQGPPYEQYF. In nucleotides, the CDR3 is TGTGCCAGCAGACCAGGACAGGGGCCGCCCTACGAGCAGTACTTC.

The chain carries TRBV30 and TRBJ1-2, with 8 bases that match TRBD1. CDR1 is GTSNPN, CDR2 SVGIG, per germline (reference sequence). V shed 3 bases and J 5 bases; nucleotides not matched to a gene: 8. This CDR3 contains 14 residues. The CDR3 region is CAWRPGQAFYGYTF. DNA of the CDR3: TGTGCCTGGAGACCGGGACAGGCCTTTTATGGCTACACCTTC.

The genes are TRBV7-9 and TRBJ2-7, with 11 bases identical to TRBD1. The CDR3 totals 16 residues. The germline CDR1 and CDR2 sequences are SEHNR and FQNEAQ (reference sequence). V shed 2 bases, J shed 4 bases, and the junction held 7 bases outside the gene matches. For the CDR3, the DNA is TGTGCCAGCAGCTTACCCAGGACAGGGGGCGAGTACGAGCAGTACTTC. This translates into CASSLPRTGGEYEQYF.

The chain is built from TRBV5-6 and TRBJ2-7; 8 bases map to TRBD2. The germline V gene encodes CDR1 SGHDT and CDR2 YYEEEE. J was trimmed by 3 bases and V by 2 bases; bases with no gene match: 7. This CDR3 region has 15 residues. Here the CDR3 DNA reads TGTGCCAGCAGCTTCACAGGGAGCGGGGGCTACGAGCAGTACTTC. It specifies CASSFTGSGGYEQYF.

Details on this clone: At the DNA level, this CDR3 is encoded by other sequences in the same sample as well. The chain has TRBV30 and TRBJ1-2; no reliable D call. Germline CDR1 reads GTSNPN; CDR2 reads SVGIG (reference sequence). The CDR3 sequence is 13 residues long. V shed 2 bases and J shed 5 bases, with 12 bases lying between them. This CDR3 is CAWSRAGGYGYTF. CDR3 nucleotides: TGTGCCTGGAGTAGGGCAGGCGGGTATGGCTACACCTTC.

J is TRBJ1-5 and V is TRBV5-6; TRBD1 matches at 11 bases. This CDR3 region has 18 residues. V lost 0 bases to trimming and J lost 0 bases; unmatched junction nucleotides: 5. Per germline, CDR1 SGHDT and CDR2 YYEEEE. CDR3 in amino acids: CASSLGTGGADSNQPQHF. The CDR3 nucleotides read TGTGCCAGCAGCTTGGGGACAGGGGGCGCGGATAGCAATCAGCCCCAGCATTTT.

The chain joins TRBV9 to TRBJ2-3; 9 bases match TRBD2. The CDR3 loop spans 16 amino acids. J lost 0 bases, V lost 0 bases, and 2 bases had no gene match. Germline CDR1 reads SGDLS; CDR2 reads YYNGEE. This CDR3 is CASSVGGGASTDTQYF. The CDR3 coding sequence is TGTGCCAGCAGCGTAGGCGGGGGGGCCAGCACAGATACGCAGTATTTT.

This chain's CDR3 is CASSSDSYGYTF. CDR3 nucleotide sequence: TGTGCCAGCAGTTCCGACAGCTATGGCTACACCTTC. J is TRBJ1-2 and V is TRBV6-5; possibly TRBD1 for D (5 bases). Germline loops: CDR1 MNHEY, CDR2 SVGAGI. V lost 4 bases, J lost 4 bases, and 7 bases lay in between. The CDR3 runs to 12 residues.

This clone was observed a handful of times. The V and J genes are TRBV6-5 and TRBJ2-7; D might be TRBD2 (5 bases). V was pared by 6 bases and J by 7 bases, with 13 bases between. The CDR3 spans 12 residues. Germline V gene sequence: CDR1 MNHEY, CDR2 SVGAGI. This chain's CDR3 is CASSAVTGEQYF. In DNA, the CDR3 is TGTGCCAGCAGCGCGGTGACGGGGGAGCAGTACTTC.

This chain connects TRBV4-1 to TRBJ1-6; D ambiguous. V dropped 1 base and J dropped 9 bases, with 7 bases sitting between them. CDR3 size: 13 residues. Germline lookup yields CDR1 MGHRA and CDR2 YSYEKL. CDR3 bases: TGCGCCAGCAGCCAAGTCGAGGCTTCACCCCTCCACTTT. Translation: CASSQVEASPLHF.

This clone turned up a few times. The chain is built from TRBV30 and TRBJ1-1; 7 bases map to TRBD1. The CDR3 is made up of 13 amino acids. The germline V gene has CDR1 GTSNPN and CDR2 SVGIG (reference sequence). The V segment lost 0 bases and the J segment 5 bases; nucleotides outside the gene matches: 3. The CDR3 region has the DNA TGTGCCTGGAGTGTAGCCAGGGGGACTGAAGCTTTCTTT. This gives the protein CAWSVARGTEAFF.

This clone has a handful of counts. The rearrangement joins TRBV18 to TRBJ2-6; 7 nucleotides line up with TRBD2. After removal of 6 bases from V and 2 bases from J, the junction contained 16 bases not matched to a gene. This CDR3 contains 19 residues. Germline loops: CDR1 KGHSH, CDR2 LQKENI. Written as DNA, the CDR3 is TGTGCCAGCTCGACGAACGGCGGGGGAGCACCTACTGGGGCCAACGTCCTGACTTTC. This encodes CASSTNGGGAPTGANVLTF.

This clone was observed a handful of times. Other DNA sequences in the same sample also yield this CDR3. The chain carries TRBV18 and TRBJ1-4; D unresolved. The CDR3 consists of 13 residues. V was pared by 2 bases and J by 4 bases, with 5 bases between. Germline CDR1 is KGHSH and CDR2 is LQKENI. CDR3 nucleotides: TGTGCCAGCTCACCAGACGTTAATGAAAAACTGTTTTTT. Its protein product is CASSPDVNEKLFF.

The genes are TRBV29-1 and TRBJ2-2, with D perhaps TRBD2 (5 bases). The CDR3 spans 14 residues. Trimming shortened V by 0 bases and J by 1 base, and 6 bases separated the two germline ends. Germline V gene lookup returns CDR1 SQVTM and CDR2 ANQGSEA. The DNA for the CDR3 is TGCAGCGTTGAAGATCGGGAGAACACCGGGGAGCTGTTTTTT. Protein sequence: CSVEDRENTGELFF.

V and J are TRBV5-1 and TRBJ1-6, with D hard to call. The CDR3 runs to 14 residues. With 0 bases removed from V and 7 bases from J, the gap between germline ends came to 8 bases. Germline assignment: CDR1 SGHRS and CDR2 YFSETQ. The CDR3 protein is CASSLAGGNSPLHF. CDR3 DNA: TGCGCCAGCAGCTTGGCCGGCGGAAATTCACCCCTCCACTTT.

The CDR3 bases are TGTGCCAGCAGCCAAGATTTGGGGCCCGGCAACACTGAAGCTTTCTTT. It translates to CASSQDLGPGNTEAFF. The chain employs TRBV4-2 and TRBJ1-1, with TRBD1 as a possible D gene (5 bases). The CDR3 has 16 amino acids. CDR1 and CDR2 from the germline V gene are LGHNA and YNFKEQ. Trimming stripped 0 bases from V and 2 bases from J, with 13 bases between.

The chain links TRBV29-1 to TRBJ1-1; a possible D gene is TRBD1 (5 bases). The CDR3 spans 13 residues. Looked up from germline, CDR1 is SQVTM and CDR2 is ANQGSEA. V was shortened by 1 base and J by 5 bases, with 11 bases between the two germline ends. The CDR3 is CSVEVTGGTEAFF. CDR3 sequence (DNA): TGCAGCGTTGAAGTAACAGGAGGTACTGAAGCTTTCTTT.

The chain employs TRBV7-8 and TRBJ2-7; the D is unclear. This CDR3 has 15 residues. The V gene lost 0 bases and the J gene lost 4 bases, with 13 bases spanning the gap. The V gene's germline CDR1 is SGHVS and CDR2 FQNEAQ. In DNA form, the CDR3 reads TGTGCCAGCAGCTTAGCTAAGGGTCCCAATTACGAGCAGTACTTC. It encodes CASSLAKGPNYEQYF. The full variable domain, in which reference TRBV7-8 and TRBJ2-7 provide the parts outside the CDR3, is GAGVSQSPRYKVAKRGQDVALRCDPISGHVSLFWYQQALGQGPEFLTYFQNEAQLDKSGLPSDRFFAERPEGSVSTLKIQRTQQEDSAVYLCASSLAKGPNYEQYFGPGTRLTVT.

This clone occurred a few times. The chain links TRBV6-1 to TRBJ2-1; 9 bases map to TRBD2. CDR3 length equals 21 residues. CDR1 MNHNS and CDR2 SASEGT come from the germline V gene. Trimming at V came to 2 bases and at J to 9 bases, leaving 26 bases not matched to a gene. DNA for the CDR3: TGTGCCAGCAGTGAAAGTGGGCCCTTGGCTCGGCCTAGCGGGGTAAAGATTGAGCAGTTCTTC. The encoded protein is CASSESGPLARPSGVKIEQFF.

This chain uses TRBV15 with TRBJ2-3; 7 nucleotides line up with TRBD2. Germline lookup yields CDR1 LNHNV and CDR2 YYDKDF (reference sequence). CDR3 size: 15 residues. V trimming: 5 bases; J trimming: 2 bases; junction bases outside the gene matches: 7. CDR3 residues: CATSGNSGLTDTQYF. CDR3 DNA: TGTGCCACCAGCGGTAATAGCGGGCTCACAGATACGCAGTATTTT. Full variable domain (outside the CDR3, taken from reference TRBV15 and TRBJ2-3): DAMVIQNPRYQVTQFGKPVTLSCSQTLNHNVMYWYQQKSSQAPKLLFHYYDKDFNNEADTPDNFQSRRPNTSFCFLDIRSPGLGDTAMYLCATSGNSGLTDTQYFGPGTRLTVL.